Shown below are 21 T cell receptor beta chains from a single sample sequenced in a study of tumor T cells in aggressive B-cell lymphoma. Profiled with immunoSEQ multiplex PCR; TCRdb holds only in-frame clones, not every one. The sample lists around 10,000 clones, 80% to 95% occurring once. Input material: tumor tissue. These receptor sequences come from an adult with diffuse large B cell lymphoma.

Here the CDR3 DNA reads TGCGCCAGCAGCAGGACAGGGCTATACGAGCAGTACTTC. Translation: CASSRTGLYEQYF. The chain uses TRBV5-1 and TRBJ2-7, with 8 bases fitting TRBD1. With 4 bases clipped from V and 4 bases from J, the junction kept 4 bases outside the gene matches. This CDR3 comprises 13 residues. Germline CDR1 reads SGHRS; CDR2 reads YFSETQ. The full variable domain, with the rest looked up from reference TRBV5-1 and TRBJ2-7, is KAGVTQTPRYLIKTRGQQVTLSCSPISGHRSVSWYQQTPGQGLQFLFEYFSETQRNKGNFPGRFSGRQFSNSRSEMNVSTLELGDSALYLCASSRTGLYEQYFGPGTRLTVT.

This clone appeared a few times. The V gene is TRBV2, the J gene TRBJ1-6, with 7 bases that match TRBD1. V gave up 3 bases and J gave up 5 bases; unmatched junction bases: 4. CDR3 length: 15 amino acids. Germline V gene lookup returns CDR1 SNHLY and CDR2 FYNNEI. The CDR3 spells CASSDLQGDNSPLHF. The CDR3 nucleotides are TGTGCCAGCAGTGACCTGCAGGGGGATAATTCACCCCTCCACTTT. The variable domain in full, with the rest retrieved from reference TRBV2 and TRBJ1-6, is EPEVTQTPSHQVTQMGQEVILRCVPISNHLYFYWYRQILGQKVEFLVSFYNNEISEKSEIFDDQFSVERPDGSNFTLKIRSTKLEDSAMYFCASSDLQGDNSPLHFGNGTRLTVT.

The V and J genes are TRBV18 and TRBJ2-1, with D tentatively TRBD2 (6 bases). Trimming took 3 bases from V and 0 from J, leaving 12 bases between them. This CDR3 has 16 amino acids. Germline V gives CDR1 KGHSH, CDR2 LQKENI. The chain's CDR3 is CASSPPGERSYNEQFF. The CDR3 bases are TGTGCCAGCTCACCCCCGGGAGAGCGCTCCTACAATGAGCAGTTCTTC.

The chain is built from TRBV29-1 and TRBJ2-5; 11 bases agree with TRBD2. Germline V gene sequence: CDR1 SQVTM, CDR2 ANQGSEA. Trimming took 3 bases from V and 7 from J; bases not matched to a gene: 4. The CDR3 is made up of 13 amino acids. The CDR3 here is CSVDISGGATQYF. CDR3 bases: TGCAGCGTTGATATTAGCGGGGGGGCGACCCAGTACTTC. The full variable domain, its missing parts supplied by reference TRBV29-1 and TRBJ2-5, is SAVISQKPSRDICQRGTSLTIQCQVDSQVTMMFWYRQQPGQSLTLIATANQGSEATYESGFVIDKFPISRPNLTFSTLTVSNMSPEDSSIYLCSVDISGGATQYFGPGTRLLVL.

The chain carries TRBV11-2 and TRBJ2-1, with 8 bases aligning to TRBD2. Germline V gives CDR1 SGHAT, CDR2 FQNNGV. V lost 4 bases and J lost 10; bases outside the gene matches: 6. CDR3 length: 13 residues. CDR3 amino acids: CASSSRLAREQFF. DNA for the CDR3: TGTGCCAGCAGCTCCCGACTAGCGCGAGAGCAGTTCTTC.

The V and J genes are TRBV29-1 and TRBJ2-7; 10 bases match TRBD2. The germline V gene has CDR1 SQVTM and CDR2 ANQGSEA. V trimming: 6 bases; J trimming: 3 bases; junction bases outside the gene matches: 8. The CDR3 length is 14 residues. The CDR3 region has the DNA TGCAGCGTCGGACGGACTAGCGGAAACTACGAGCAGTACTTC. Translating it yields CSVGRTSGNYEQYF.

J is TRBJ2-3 and V is TRBV6-4, with TRBD2 identical over 7 bases. Germline CDR1 and CDR2: MRHNA and SNTAGT. Losses at the gene ends were 0 bases for V and 14 bases for J; bases not matched to a gene: 11. The CDR3 runs 14 residues. The CDR3 DNA sequence: TGTGCCAGCAGTGACTCGTATGAGGGAGGGATCAGGTATTTT. Its translation: CASSDSYEGGIRYF.

The chain couples TRBV4-1 to TRBJ1-2; TRBD1 is a possible D gene (6 bases). The ends were cut back, 4 bases at V and 7 bases at J, with 19 bases in the middle. The CDR3 has 15 residues. CDR1 and CDR2 from the germline V gene are MGHRA and YSYEKL. Here the CDR3 DNA reads TGCGCCAGCAGCCCTGGGGCAGGGGAAATGCTTGGCTACACCTTC. Its protein is CASSPGAGEMLGYTF.

This clone was detected only once. This chain joins TRBV18 and TRBJ2-7; 10 bases map to TRBD2. The CDR3 has 16 amino acids. Germline V CDR1 and CDR2: KGHSH, LQKENI. The DNA of the CDR3 is TGTGCTTCCAGGAGGGCCACTAGCGGGGACTCCTACGAGCAGTACTTC. It translates to CASRRATSGDSYEQYF.

The CDR3: CASSTWGSTDTQYF. The DNA for the CDR3 is TGTGCCAGCAGTACCTGGGGCTCCACAGATACGCAGTATTTT. This chain joins TRBV27 and TRBJ2-3; D possibly corresponds to TRBD1 (5 bases). V was trimmed by 5 bases and J by 2 bases, leaving 11 bases between them. The V gene's germline CDR1 is MNHEY and CDR2 SMNVEV (reference sequence). This CDR3 has 14 amino acids.

The chain joins TRBV6-1 to TRBJ2-2, with D uncertain. This CDR3 has 12 residues. Trimming removed 6 bases from V and 5 bases from J, with 7 bases in between. Germline lookup yields CDR1 MNHNS and CDR2 SASEGT. CDR3 sequence (DNA): TGTGCCAGCAGCCCCACAACCGGGGAGCTGTTTTTT. This sequence encodes CASSPTTGELFF.

The J gene is TRBJ1-3, the V gene TRBV29-1; D may be TRBD1 (6 bases). Trimming left V 6 bases short and J 4 bases short, with 19 bases between. Germline CDR1 and CDR2: SQVTM and ANQGSEA. The CDR3 is 15 residues long. CDR3 protein: CSVPRQANVGNTIYF. In DNA form, the CDR3 reads TGCAGCGTCCCGAGACAGGCAAATGTCGGAAACACCATATATTTT.

This rearrangement joins TRBV7-8 to TRBJ1-2; no firm D call. V was clipped by 1 base and J by 7 bases, with 16 bases between them. The germline V gene encodes CDR1 SGHVS and CDR2 FQNEAQ. This CDR3 has 15 amino acids. The CDR3 region is CASSLDSYGNSGYTF. In DNA, the CDR3 is TGTGCCAGCAGCTTAGATAGCTACGGGAATAGTGGCTACACCTTC.

The chain couples TRBV9 to TRBJ1-5, with unresolved D. V lost 1 base and J lost 3, with 8 bases in between. Germline-derived CDR1 and CDR2 are SGDLS and YYNGEE. The CDR3 has 14 residues. In nucleotides, the CDR3 is TGTGCCAGCAGCGTAAGCGGGGTCAATCAGCCCCAGCATTTT. This encodes CASSVSGVNQPQHF.

The V gene is TRBV9, the J gene TRBJ2-3, with TRBD2 identical over 12 bases. Germline V gene data show CDR1 as SGDLS and CDR2 as YYNGEE. V trimming: 2 bases; J trimming: 3 bases; junction bases outside the gene matches: 13. There are 19 residues in the CDR3. CDR3 nucleotide sequence: TGTGCCAGCAGCGTCTCCGGACTAGCGGGATTATCTGTGACAGATACGCAGTATTTT. Protein sequence: CASSVSGLAGLSVTDTQYF.

This chain joins TRBV19 and TRBJ2-1; 7 nucleotides match TRBD2. In germline, CDR1 is LNHDA, CDR2 SQIVND (reference sequence). The CDR3 has 14 amino acids. CDR3 nucleotide sequence: TGTGCTTTTGACAGCGGGAACTCCTACAATGAGCAGTTCTTC. Protein product: CAFDSGNSYNEQFF.

J is TRBJ2-5 and V is TRBV2; possible D gene TRBD2, 6 bases. Germline V gene lookup returns CDR1 SNHLY and CDR2 FYNNEI. The CDR3 runs 13 residues. Trimming took 1 base from V and 6 from J, leaving 9 bases between them. The CDR3 DNA reads TGTGCCAGCAGTGAAGGGGGGGTACAGACCCAGTACTTC. Amino acid sequence: CASSEGGVQTQYF.

This clone appeared once. This chain connects TRBV9 to TRBJ1-3; no definite D call. Between the trimmed V and J ends, which lost 0 bases and 0 bases, there was a span of 10 bases. Germline values: CDR1 SGDLS, CDR2 YYNGEE. CDR3 length: 16 residues. CDR3 sequence (DNA): TGTGCCAGCAGCGTAGAAGGCGGTACCTCTGGAAACACCATATATTTT. Encoded protein: CASSVEGGTSGNTIYF. Based on the CDR3 plus reference TRBV9 and TRBJ1-3, the full variable domain is DSGVTQTPKHLITATGQRVTLRCSPRSGDLSVYWYQQSLDQGLQFLIQYYNGEERAKGNILERFSAQQFPDLHSELNLSSLELGDSALYFCASSVEGGTSGNTIYFGEGSWLTVV.

The chain employs TRBV14 and TRBJ2-1; D might be TRBD1 (7 bases). The ends were cut back, 2 bases at V and 9 bases at J, with 17 bases in the middle. The CDR3 runs 15 residues. Germline V CDR1 and CDR2: SGHDN, FVKESK. CDR3 coding DNA: TGTGCCAGCAGCCAACTAGCAGGGGGGCCCGGTGAGCAGTTCTTC. Its protein is CASSQLAGGPGEQFF. Based on the CDR3 plus reference TRBV14 and TRBJ2-1, the full variable domain is EAGVTQFPSHSVIEKGQTVTLRCDPISGHDNLYWYRRVMGKEIKFLLHFVKESKQDESGMPNNRFLAERTGGTYSTLKVQPAELEDSGVYFCASSQLAGGPGEQFFGPGTRLTVL.

The chain employs TRBV5-6 and TRBJ1-1; 8 positions match TRBD1. V lost 6 bases to trimming and J lost 0 bases; unmatched junction nucleotides: 10. The CDR3 runs to 16 residues. Germline CDR1 is SGHDT and CDR2 is YYEEEE. The CDR3 region is CASIPAWTGMNTEAFF. CDR3 nucleotide sequence: TGTGCCAGCATCCCTGCCTGGACAGGGATGAACACTGAAGCTTTCTTT.

V usage is TRBV6-6 and J usage is TRBJ2-1; D is perhaps TRBD2 (6 bases). V shed 7 bases and J shed 10 bases, with 17 bases lying between them. Germline CDR1 MNHNY, CDR2 SVGAGI (reference sequence). The CDR3 contains 13 residues. The CDR3 DNA sequence: TGTGCCAGCAAGCTAGCGAGGGCAGGGGAGCAGTTCTTC. Amino acids: CASKLARAGEQFF.